The clone carrying this T cell receptor beta chain was seen at least ten times. Fresh peripheral blood, around 9.2 ml of it, supplied the PBMCs. The data belong to a study of T cells in Graves' hyperthyroidism and ophthalmopathy. TCR beta CDR3 sequences were amplified from RNA transcripts. RT-PCR in the first round (using the HTBI primer set) targeted the TCR CDR3. TCRdb re-called the multiplex PCR reads with MiXCR, one entry per CDR3 protein. Of a few hundred thousand distinct CDR3 sequences in the sample, about 13% are singletons; the top ten hold roughly 4.8%. Germline V gives CDR1 DFQATT, CDR2 SNEGSKA (reference sequence). V dropped 5 bases and J dropped 4; count of bases not matched to a gene: 7. This CDR3 spans 14 amino acids.

The chain joins TRBV20-1 to TRBJ2-2; TRBD2 agrees at 7 bases. Sequencing was done on a sample of blood. This receptor was taken from a woman under 30 with Graves' hyperthyroidism. CDR3 region: CSAYTAGRTGELFF. CDR3 in DNA: TGCAGTGCTTATACAGCGGGACGCACCGGGGAGCTGTTTTTT.